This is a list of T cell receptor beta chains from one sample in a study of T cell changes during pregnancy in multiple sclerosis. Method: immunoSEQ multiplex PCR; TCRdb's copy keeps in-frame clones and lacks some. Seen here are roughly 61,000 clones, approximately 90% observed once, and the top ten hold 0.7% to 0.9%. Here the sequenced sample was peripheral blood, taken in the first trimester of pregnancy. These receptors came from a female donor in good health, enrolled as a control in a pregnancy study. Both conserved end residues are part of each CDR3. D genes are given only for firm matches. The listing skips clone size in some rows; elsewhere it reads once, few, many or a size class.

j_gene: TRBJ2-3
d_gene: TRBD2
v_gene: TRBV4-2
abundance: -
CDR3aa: CASSQGATSGGAGDTQYF
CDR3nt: TGTGCCAGCAGCCAAGGCGCGACTAGCGGGGGGGCCGGAGATACGCAGTATTTT

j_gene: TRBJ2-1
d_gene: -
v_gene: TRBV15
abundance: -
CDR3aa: CATSRDRLGLVANEQFF
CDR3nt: TGTGCCACCAGCAGAGATCGTTTGGGGCTAGTCGCGAATGAGCAGTTCTTC

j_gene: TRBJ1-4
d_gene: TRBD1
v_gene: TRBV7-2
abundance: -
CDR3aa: CASSSNSGGAGEKLFF
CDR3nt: TGTGCCAGCAGCTCCAATTCAGGGGGCGCAGGTGAAAAACTGTTTTTT

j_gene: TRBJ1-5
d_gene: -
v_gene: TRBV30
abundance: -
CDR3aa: CAWSVGMVHINQPQHF
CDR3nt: TGTGCCTGGAGTGTGGGCATGGTTCATATCAATCAGCCCCAGCATTTT

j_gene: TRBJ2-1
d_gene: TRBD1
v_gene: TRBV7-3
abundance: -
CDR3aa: CASSRSGTGYNEQFF
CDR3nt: TGTGCCAGCAGCCGAAGTGGGACAGGCTACAATGAGCAGTTCTTC

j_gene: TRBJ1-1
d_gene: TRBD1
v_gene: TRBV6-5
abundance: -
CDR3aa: CASSYSGQGAYAEAFF
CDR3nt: TGTGCCAGCAGTTACTCGGGTCAGGGGGCTTATGCTGAAGCTTTCTTT

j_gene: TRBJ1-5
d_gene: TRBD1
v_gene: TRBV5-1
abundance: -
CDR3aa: CASSPQGAGDNQPQHF
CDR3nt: TGCGCCAGCAGCCCGCAGGGGGCTGGGGACAATCAGCCCCAGCATTTT

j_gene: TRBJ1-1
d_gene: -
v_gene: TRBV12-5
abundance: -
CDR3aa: CASGLVTRGARNTEAFF
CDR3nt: TGTGCTAGTGGTTTGGTAACTCGGGGAGCTCGGAACACTGAAGCTTTCTTT

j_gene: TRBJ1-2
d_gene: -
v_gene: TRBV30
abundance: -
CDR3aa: CAWTPTPGYGYTF
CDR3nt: TGTGCCTGGACTCCGACCCCAGGTTATGGCTACACCTTC

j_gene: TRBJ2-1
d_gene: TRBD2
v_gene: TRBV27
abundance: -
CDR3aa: CASSQGTSGYNEQFF
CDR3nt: TGTGCCAGCAGTCAAGGGACTAGCGGCTACAATGAGCAGTTCTTC

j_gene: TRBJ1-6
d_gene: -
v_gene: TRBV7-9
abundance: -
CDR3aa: CAGRPGDSSYNSPLHF
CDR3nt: TGTGCCGGCCGACCGGGGGATTCCTCCTATAATTCACCCCTCCACTTT

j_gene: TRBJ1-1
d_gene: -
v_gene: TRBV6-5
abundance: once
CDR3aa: CASSIRQGFEAFF
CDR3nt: TGTGCCAGCAGCATTCGTCAGGGATTTGAAGCTTTCTTT

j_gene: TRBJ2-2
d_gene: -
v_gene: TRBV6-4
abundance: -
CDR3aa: CASSDSDSTGELFF
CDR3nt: TGTGCCAGCAGTGACTCGGACAGCACCGGGGAGCTGTTTTTT

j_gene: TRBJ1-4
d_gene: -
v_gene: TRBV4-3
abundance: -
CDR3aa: CASSQDRGISEKLFF
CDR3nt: TGCGCCAGCAGCCAAGACCGGGGGATCAGTGAAAAACTGTTTTTT

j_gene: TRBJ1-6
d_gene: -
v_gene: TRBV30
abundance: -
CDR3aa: CAWSGTPNSPLHF
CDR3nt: TGTGCCTGGAGTGGGACTCCAAATTCACCCCTCCACTTT

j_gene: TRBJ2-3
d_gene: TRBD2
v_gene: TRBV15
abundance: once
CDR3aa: CATSRDRGGLGDPQYF
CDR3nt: TGTGCCACCAGCAGAGATCGCGGGGGATTGGGGGATCCGCAGTATTTT

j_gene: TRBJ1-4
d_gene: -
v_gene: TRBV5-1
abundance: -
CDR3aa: CASSETGKANEKLFF
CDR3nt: TGCGCCAGCAGCGAAACAGGGAAGGCTAATGAAAAACTGTTTTTT

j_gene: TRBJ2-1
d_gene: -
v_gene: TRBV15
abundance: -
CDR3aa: CATQRGTVNEQFF
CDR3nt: TGTGCCACGCAGAGGGGGACGGTCAATGAGCAGTTCTTC

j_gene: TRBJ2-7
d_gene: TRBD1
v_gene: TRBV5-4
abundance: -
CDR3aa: CASSSGGRSYEQYF
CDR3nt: TGTGCCAGCAGCTCAGGGGGAAGGAGCTACGAGCAGTACTTC

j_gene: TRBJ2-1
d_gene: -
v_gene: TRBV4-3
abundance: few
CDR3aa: CASSQDGGSYNEQFF
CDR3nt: TGCGCCAGCAGCCAAGACGGGGGCTCCTACAATGAGCAGTTCTTC

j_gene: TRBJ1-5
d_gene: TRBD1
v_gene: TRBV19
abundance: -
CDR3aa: CASIPTGEAGPQHF
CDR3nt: TGTGCCAGTATTCCGACAGGGGAAGCGGGGCCCCAGCATTTT

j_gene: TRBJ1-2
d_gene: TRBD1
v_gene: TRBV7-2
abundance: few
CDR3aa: CASSPQTGGNYGYTF
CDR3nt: TGTGCCAGCAGTCCACAGACAGGGGGCAACTATGGCTACACCTTC

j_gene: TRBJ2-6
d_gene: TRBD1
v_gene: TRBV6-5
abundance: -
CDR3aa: CASRDRDSGANVLTF
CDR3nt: TGTGCCAGCAGAGACAGGGATTCTGGGGCCAACGTCCTGACTTTC

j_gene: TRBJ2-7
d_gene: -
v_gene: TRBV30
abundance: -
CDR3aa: CAWSVAGAKSSYEQYF
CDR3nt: TGTGCCTGGAGTGTTGCAGGGGCCAAGAGCTCCTACGAGCAGTACTTC

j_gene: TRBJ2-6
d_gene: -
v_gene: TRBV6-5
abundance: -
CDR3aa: CASSYSSGANVLTF
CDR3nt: TGTGCCAGCAGTTACTCGAGTGGGGCCAACGTCCTGACTTTC

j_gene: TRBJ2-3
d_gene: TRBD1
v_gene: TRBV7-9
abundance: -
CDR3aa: CASSYTGGTDTQYF
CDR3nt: TGTGCCAGCAGCTATACAGGGGGCACAGATACGCAGTATTTT

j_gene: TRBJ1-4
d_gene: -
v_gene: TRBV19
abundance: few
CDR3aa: CASSAGRFNEKLFF
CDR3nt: TGTGCCAGTAGTGCGGGACGGTTTAATGAAAAACTGTTTTTT

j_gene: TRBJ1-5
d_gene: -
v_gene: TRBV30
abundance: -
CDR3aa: CAWSVGAGVSNQPQHF
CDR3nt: TGTGCCTGGAGTGTAGGTGCAGGGGTGAGCAATCAGCCCCAGCATTTT

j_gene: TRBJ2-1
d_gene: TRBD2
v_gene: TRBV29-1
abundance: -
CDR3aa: CSVRDPVAGGNEQFF
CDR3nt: TGCAGCGTTCGGGACCCGGTAGCGGGGGGCAATGAGCAGTTCTTC

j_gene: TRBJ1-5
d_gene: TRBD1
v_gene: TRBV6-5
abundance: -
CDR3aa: CASSPTGGNQPQHF
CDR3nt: TGTGCCAGCAGTCCCACAGGGGGGAATCAGCCCCAGCATTTT

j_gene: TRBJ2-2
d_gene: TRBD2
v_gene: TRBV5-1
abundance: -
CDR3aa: CASSLVGGDLTGELFF
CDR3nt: TGCGCCAGCAGCTTGGTCGGGGGGGATCTGACCGGGGAGCTGTTTTTT

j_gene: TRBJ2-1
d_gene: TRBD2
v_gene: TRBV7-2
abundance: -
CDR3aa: CASSKTSGAGEQFF
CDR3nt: TGTGCCAGCAGCAAGACTAGCGGGGCGGGGGAGCAGTTCTTC

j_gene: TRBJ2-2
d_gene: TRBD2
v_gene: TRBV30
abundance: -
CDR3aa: CAWRAPGGNTGELFF
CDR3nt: TGTGCCTGGAGGGCTCCGGGAGGGAACACCGGGGAGCTGTTTTTT

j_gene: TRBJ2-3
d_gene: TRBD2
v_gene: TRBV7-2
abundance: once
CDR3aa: CASSLDLAGPDTQYF
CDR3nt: TGTGCCAGCAGCTTAGACCTAGCGGGGCCAGATACGCAGTATTTT

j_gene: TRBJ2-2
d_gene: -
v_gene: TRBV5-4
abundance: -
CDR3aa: CASSLGTANTGELFF
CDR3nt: TGTGCCAGCAGCTTGGGGACAGCTAACACCGGGGAGCTGTTTTTT

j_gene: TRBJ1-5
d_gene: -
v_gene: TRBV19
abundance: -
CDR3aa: CASSNNHGTPLDQPQHF
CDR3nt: TGTGCCAGTAGCAACAACCACGGGACACCTCTTGATCAGCCCCAGCATTTT

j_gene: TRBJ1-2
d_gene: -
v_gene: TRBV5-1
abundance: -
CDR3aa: CASSLGDYGYTF
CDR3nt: TGCGCCAGCAGCCTCGGGGACTATGGCTACACCTTC

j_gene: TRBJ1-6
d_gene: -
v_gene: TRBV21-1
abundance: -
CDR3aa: CASSKKQSNSPLHF
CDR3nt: TGTGCCAGCAGCAAAAAACAGAGTAATTCACCCCTCCACTTT

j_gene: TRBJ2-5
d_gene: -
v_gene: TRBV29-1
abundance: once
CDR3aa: CSVRAAGKETQYF
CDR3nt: TGCAGCGTCAGGGCGGCAGGCAAAGAGACCCAGTACTTC

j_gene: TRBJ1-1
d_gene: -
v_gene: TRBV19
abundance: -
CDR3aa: CASTEYGLGAFF
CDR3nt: TGTGCCAGTACCGAGTACGGGTTGGGAGCTTTCTTT

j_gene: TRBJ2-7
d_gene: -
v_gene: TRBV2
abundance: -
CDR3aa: CASSDRVKHYEQYF
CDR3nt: TGTGCCAGCAGTGATCGTGTCAAACATTACGAGCAGTACTTC

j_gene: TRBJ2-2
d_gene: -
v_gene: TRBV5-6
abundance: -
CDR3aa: CASSFTGPGELFF
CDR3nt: TGTGCCAGCAGCTTCACAGGGCCCGGGGAGCTGTTTTTT

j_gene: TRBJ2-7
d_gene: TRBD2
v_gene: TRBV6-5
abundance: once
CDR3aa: CASSLSGAGYEQYF
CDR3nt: TGTGCCAGCAGTTTGAGCGGGGCCGGGTACGAGCAGTACTTC

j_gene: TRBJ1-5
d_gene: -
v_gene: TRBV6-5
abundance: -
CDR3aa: CASKSNSNQPQHF
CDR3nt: TGTGCCAGCAAATCTAATAGCAATCAGCCCCAGCATTTT

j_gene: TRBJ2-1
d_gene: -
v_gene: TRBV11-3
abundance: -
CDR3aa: CASSLSMGQKEQFF
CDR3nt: TGTGCCAGCAGCTTATCGATGGGACAAAAAGAGCAGTTCTTC

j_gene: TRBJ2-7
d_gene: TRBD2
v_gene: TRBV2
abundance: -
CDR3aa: CASRTSGGALEQYF
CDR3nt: TGTGCCAGCCGGACTAGCGGGGGTGCCCTGGAGCAGTACTTC

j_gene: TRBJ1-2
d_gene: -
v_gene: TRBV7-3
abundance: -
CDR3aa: CASSLTGGDGSYTF
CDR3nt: TGTGCCAGCAGCTTAACAGGGGGAGATGGGAGCTACACCTTC

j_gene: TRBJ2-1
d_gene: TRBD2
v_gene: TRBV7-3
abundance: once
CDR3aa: CASSPHGGGSYNEQFF
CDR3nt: TGTGCCAGCAGCCCGCACGGGGGGGGCTCCTACAATGAGCAGTTCTTC

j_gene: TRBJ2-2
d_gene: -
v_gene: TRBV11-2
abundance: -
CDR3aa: CASSLEGWTGELFF
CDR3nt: TGTGCCAGCAGCTTGGAGGGTTGGACCGGGGAGCTGTTTTTT

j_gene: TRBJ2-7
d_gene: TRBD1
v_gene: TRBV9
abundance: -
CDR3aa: CASSVEFTGGTYEQYF
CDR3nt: TGTGCCAGCAGCGTAGAATTTACAGGGGGGACCTACGAGCAGTACTTC